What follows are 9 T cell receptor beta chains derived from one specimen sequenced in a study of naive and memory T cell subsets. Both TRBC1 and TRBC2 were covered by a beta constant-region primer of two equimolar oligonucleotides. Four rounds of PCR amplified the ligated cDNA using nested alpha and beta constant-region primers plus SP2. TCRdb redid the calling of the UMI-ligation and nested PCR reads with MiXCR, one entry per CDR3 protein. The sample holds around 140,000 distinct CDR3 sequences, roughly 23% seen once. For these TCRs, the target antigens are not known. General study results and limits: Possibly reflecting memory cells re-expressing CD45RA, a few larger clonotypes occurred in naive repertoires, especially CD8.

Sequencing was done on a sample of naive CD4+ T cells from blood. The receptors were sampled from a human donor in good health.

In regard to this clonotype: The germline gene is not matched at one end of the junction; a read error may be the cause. The CDR3 sequence: CASSLVPQNHVF. The CDR3 nucleotides are TGTGCCAGCAGCTTAGTCCCCCAGAACCATGTCTTC. The chain couples TRBV7-2 to TRBJ2-1; the D is unclear. The CDR3 contains 12 residues. Germline values: CDR1 SGHTA, CDR2 FQGNSA.

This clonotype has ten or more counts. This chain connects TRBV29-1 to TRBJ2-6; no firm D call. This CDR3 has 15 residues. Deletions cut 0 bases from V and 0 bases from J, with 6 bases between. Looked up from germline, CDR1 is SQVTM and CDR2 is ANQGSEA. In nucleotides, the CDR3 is TGCAGCGTTGAAGAGTGGGACTCTGGGGCCAACGTCCTGACTTTC. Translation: CSVEEWDSGANVLTF.

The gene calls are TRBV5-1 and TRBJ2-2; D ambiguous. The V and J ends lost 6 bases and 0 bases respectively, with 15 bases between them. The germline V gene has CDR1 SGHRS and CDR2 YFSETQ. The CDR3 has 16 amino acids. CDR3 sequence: CASKTLGNANTGELFF. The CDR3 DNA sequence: TGCGCCAGCAAAACATTGGGGAACGCGAACACCGGGGAGCTGTTTTTT.

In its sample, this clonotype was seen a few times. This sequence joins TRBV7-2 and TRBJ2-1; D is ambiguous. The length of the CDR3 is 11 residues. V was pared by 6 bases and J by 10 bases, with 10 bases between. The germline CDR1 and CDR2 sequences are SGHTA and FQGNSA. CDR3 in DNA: TGTGCCAGCAGACCCCGAGGAGAGCAGTTCTTC. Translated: CASRPRGEQFF.

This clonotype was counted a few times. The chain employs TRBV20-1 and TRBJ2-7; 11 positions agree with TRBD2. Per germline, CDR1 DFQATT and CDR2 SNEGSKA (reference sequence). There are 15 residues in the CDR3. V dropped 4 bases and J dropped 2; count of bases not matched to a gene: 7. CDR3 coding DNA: TGCAGTGCTACAGCCGGGACTAGCGGAACCTACGAGCAGTACTTC. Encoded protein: CSATAGTSGTYEQYF.

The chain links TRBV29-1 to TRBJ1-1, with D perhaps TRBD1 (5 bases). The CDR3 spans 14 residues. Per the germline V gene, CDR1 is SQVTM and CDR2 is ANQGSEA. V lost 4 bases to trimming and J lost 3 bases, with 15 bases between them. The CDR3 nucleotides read TGCAGCGTTGGGGGAGTCGGGGGAGACACTGAAGCTTTCTTT. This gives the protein CSVGGVGGDTEAFF.

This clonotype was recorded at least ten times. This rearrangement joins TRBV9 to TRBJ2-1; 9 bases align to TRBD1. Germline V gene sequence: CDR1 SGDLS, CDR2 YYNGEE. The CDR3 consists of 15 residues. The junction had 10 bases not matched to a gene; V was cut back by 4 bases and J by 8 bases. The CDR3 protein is CASSFRDREEDEQFF. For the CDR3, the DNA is TGTGCCAGCAGCTTCCGGGACAGGGAGGAGGATGAGCAGTTCTTC.

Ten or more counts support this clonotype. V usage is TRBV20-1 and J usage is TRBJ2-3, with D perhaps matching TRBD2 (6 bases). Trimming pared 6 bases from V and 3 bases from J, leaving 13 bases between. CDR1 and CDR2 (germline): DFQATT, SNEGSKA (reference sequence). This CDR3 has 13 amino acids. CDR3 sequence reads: CSAHRDLTDTQYF. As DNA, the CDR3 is TGCAGTGCACACCGGGACTTAACAGATACGCAGTATTTT.

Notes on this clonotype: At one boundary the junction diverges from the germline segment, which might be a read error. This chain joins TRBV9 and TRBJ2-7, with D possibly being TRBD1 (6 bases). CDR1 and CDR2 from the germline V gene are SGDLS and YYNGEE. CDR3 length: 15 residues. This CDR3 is CASSEGFNRAYEQYF. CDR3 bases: TGTGCCAGCAGCGAGGGGTTTAACAGGGCCTACGAGCAGTACTTT.